The rows below give T cell receptor beta chains drawn from one sample of a study of shared clonotypes between healthy human individuals. Assay: immunoSEQ multiplex PCR; the TCRdb copy retains only in-frame clones and omits some. The sample includes 300,000 to 350,000 clones, more than 60% of them seen just once. The source material was memory CD4+ T cells sorted from blood. These receptors were taken from a man younger than 40 in good health. CDR3s include the opening cysteine and the closing phenylalanine or tryptophan. The D gene is left open where the match is weak. Expanded clones get a size class; other rows say once, few or many, or leave the size out.

v_call	clone_size	d_call	j_call	cdr3_aa	cdr3_nt
TRBV10-2	-	TRBD2	TRBJ2-3	CASSGILAVGGTQYF	TGCGCCAGCTCTGGGATACTAGCGGTTGGCGGTACGCAGTATTTT
TRBV9	-	-	TRBJ2-7	CASSVAGVSTYEQYF	TGTGCCAGCAGCGTAGCGGGTGTATCCACCTACGAGCAGTACTTC
TRBV2	few	-	TRBJ1-5	CASDSGNQPQHF	TGTGCCAGCGACTCGGGAAATCAGCCCCAGCATTTT
TRBV4-3	-	-	TRBJ1-4	CASSQDTYREGREKLFF	TGCGCCAGCAGCCAAGACACTTACCGGGAGGGGAGGGAAAAACTGTTTTTT
TRBV2	-	-	TRBJ2-1	CASRGRLGSYNEQFF	TGTGCCAGCAGGGGGCGGCTAGGTTCCTACAATGAGCAGTTCTTC
TRBV19	-	-	TRBJ2-1	CASSTSYNEQFF	TGTGCCAGTAGTACCTCCTACAATGAGCAGTTCTTC
TRBV21-1	-	-	TRBJ2-6	CASSKEGIGTGRASGANVLTF	TGTGCCAGCAGCAAAGAGGGGATCGGGACAGGGAGAGCATCTGGGGCCAACGTCCTGACTTTC
TRBV7-9	-	-	TRBJ1-5	CASSLGTENQPQHF	TGTGCCAGCAGCTTAGGGACAGAAAATCAGCCCCAGCATTTT
TRBV5-1	few	TRBD1	TRBJ2-7	CASSLVGQGSEQYF	TGCGCCAGCAGCTTGGTGGGACAGGGTAGCGAGCAGTACTTC
TRBV2	-	TRBD2	TRBJ2-7	CASRRTSRSYEQYF	TGTGCCAGCAGGAGGACTAGCCGCTCCTACGAGCAGTACTTC
TRBV2	few	TRBD2	TRBJ2-7	CASSPRGTSGSPFPTYEQYF	TGTGCCAGCAGCCCGAGGGGGACTAGCGGGTCCCCTTTCCCTACCTACGAGCAGTACTTC
TRBV5-1	once	-	TRBJ2-5	CASSLEGSETQYF	TGCGCCAGCAGCTTGGAAGGGTCCGAGACCCAGTACTTC
TRBV10-3	many	TRBD2	TRBJ2-1	CAIKGLAGGPYNEQFF	TGTGCCATCAAGGGGCTAGCGGGAGGCCCCTACAATGAGCAGTTCTTC
TRBV6-1	-	-	TRBJ2-7	CASTLPGPVGYEQYF	TGTGCCAGCACCCTACCGGGGCCCGTGGGGTACGAGCAGTACTTC
TRBV6-6	once	TRBD1	TRBJ2-7	CASSLRDREQYF	TGTGCCAGCAGTTTGCGGGACAGGGAGCAGTACTTC
TRBV6-1	-	-	TRBJ2-1	CASSEQGQGLLYNEQFF	TGTGCCAGCAGTGAACAGGGCCAGGGCTTACTTTACAATGAGCAGTTCTTC
TRBV30	few	-	TRBJ1-5	CAWDGGSNQPQHF	TGTGCCTGGGACGGAGGTAGCAATCAGCCCCAGCATTTT
TRBV5-1	-	-	TRBJ2-1	CASSLRGGASYNEQFF	TGCGCCAGCAGCTTGAGGGGCGGAGCCTCCTACAATGAGCAGTTCTTC
TRBV18	-	-	TRBJ1-4	CASSFDGEKLFF	TGTGCCAGCTCATTCGACGGTGAAAAACTGTTTTTT
TRBV27	-	TRBD1	TRBJ1-2	CASSFRTGGNYGYTF	TGTGCCAGCAGTTTTAGGACAGGGGGGAACTATGGCTACACCTTC
TRBV9	-	-	TRBJ2-2	CASSGIPGGELFF	TGTGCCAGCAGCGGAATACCCGGCGGGGAGCTGTTTTTT
TRBV18	few	-	TRBJ2-5	CASSPTGKTGETQYF	TGTGCCAGCTCACCAACTGGCAAAACAGGGGAGACCCAGTACTTC
TRBV20-1	-	-	TRBJ2-7	CSAIDSYEQYF	TGCAGTGCTATTGACTCCTACGAGCAGTACTTC
TRBV18	-	-	TRBJ1-3	CASSPIGGKTLAGNTIYF	TGTGCCAGCTCACCAATCGGGGGGAAGACCTTGGCTGGAAACACCATATATTTT
TRBV29-1	-	-	TRBJ2-4	CSIRRDGTKNIQYF	TGCAGCATTAGGCGGGATGGGACCAAAAACATTCAGTACTTC
TRBV7-9	few	-	TRBJ2-7	CASSSPSRSEQYF	TGTGCCAGCAGCTCCCCTTCAAGGAGCGAGCAGTACTTC
TRBV4-3	-	TRBD2	TRBJ2-5	CASSQASGPQETQYF	TGCGCCAGCAGCCAGGCTAGCGGCCCACAAGAGACCCAGTACTTC
TRBV5-1	-	TRBD2	TRBJ2-7	CASSSSGTSVPSQYF	TGCGCCAGCAGCTCTTCCGGGACTAGCGTTCCAAGCCAGTACTTC
TRBV4-1	-	-	TRBJ1-2	CASSQGGLTAYGYTF	TGCGCCAGCAGCCAAGGGGGACTGACGGCGTATGGCTACACCTTC
TRBV6-1	-	TRBD1	TRBJ1-2	CASISDREYGYTF	TGTGCCAGCATTTCAGACAGGGAGTATGGCTACACCTTC
TRBV15	once	TRBD2	TRBJ2-7	CATSRGGSGSGEQYF	TGTGCCACCAGCAGAGGGGGTAGCGGGAGCGGCGAGCAGTACTTC
TRBV7-2	few	TRBD1	TRBJ2-7	CASRTNRGRLGEQYF	TGTGCCAGCAGGACAAACAGGGGGCGACTAGGCGAGCAGTACTTC
TRBV2	-	TRBD1	TRBJ1-6	CASSARAGTANSPLHF	TGTGCCAGCAGTGCCCGTGCCGGGACAGCTAATTCACCCCTCCACTTT
TRBV28	-	-	TRBJ1-1	CASSPKDKSEAFF	TGTGCCAGCAGCCCTAAGGACAAATCTGAAGCTTTCTTT